This TCR beta chain was sequenced for a study of blood T cell repertoires in COVID-19. Profiling relied on immunoSEQ multiplex PCR, and the TCRdb table lists in-frame clones only, not all of them. The repertoire has a few hundred thousand clones, about 91% of them found once; the top ten carry about a tenth. Those enrolled, adults aged roughly 18 to 95 years, came from around 24 US areas. The CDR3 loop spans 15 amino acids. V lost 6 bases, J lost 2 bases, and 8 bases stayed unmatched. CDR1 MDHEN and CDR2 SYDVKM come from the germline V gene. The V and J genes are TRBV28 and TRBJ2-7; TRBD1 matches at 9 bases. This clonotype originated in a man between 18 and 35 years old with acute COVID-19. Sequenced material: PBMCs or T cells enriched from blood (not recorded which). The CDR3 is CASRDTGGLPYEQYF. DNA of the CDR3: TGTGCCAGCAGAGATACAGGGGGCCTCCCCTACGAGCAGTACTTC.